The rows below give T cell receptor beta chains drawn from one sample of a study of response to subunit inactivated influenza vaccine. Via MiXCR, TCRdb re-called the RT-PCR reads, giving one row per CDR3 protein. Among fewer than 600,000 distinct CDR3 sequences listed, roughly 7.6% were seen once. The sequences come from PBMCs from blood, collected roughly 24 months after vaccination. These receptors were obtained from a man aged 50-75 years who received an inactivated influenza vaccine. The CDR3 runs from the conserved cysteine through the conserved F or W. Fields, in order: J gene, D gene, CDR3 length, clone size, V gene, CDR3 DNA, CDR3 protein. The D gene is left open where the match is weak. Size values are once, few and many counts, or a class for expanded clones, and some rows have none.

J: TRBJ2-4
D: TRBD1
length: 15
size: -
V: TRBV7-2
DNA: TGTGCCAGCAGAAAATGGGACAGGGCCGGAGACATTCAGTACTTC
CDR3: CASRKWDRAGDIQYF

J: TRBJ2-3
D: -
length: 14
size: -
V: TRBV20-1
DNA: TGCAGTGCTAGGGGACTGACGGGCACAGATACGCAGTATTTT
CDR3: CSARGLTGTDTQYF

J: TRBJ2-7
D: TRBD2
length: 16
size: -
V: TRBV20-1
DNA: TGCAGTGCTAGAGGGGTTGGCGGGGGGGACTCCTACGAGCAGTACTTC
CDR3: CSARGVGGGDSYEQYF

J: TRBJ1-4
D: TRBD1
length: 14
size: few
V: TRBV4-3
DNA: TGCGCCAGCAGCGACAACAGGGGGTATGAAAAACTGTTTTTT
CDR3: CASSDNRGYEKLFF

J: TRBJ2-4
D: -
length: 12
size: few
V: TRBV12-3/TRBV12-4
DNA: TGTGCCAGCAGCTTAGACCGGGGGTTTAAGTACTTC
CDR3: CASSLDRGFKYF

J: TRBJ1-3
D: TRBD1
length: 15
size: few
V: TRBV6-4
DNA: TGTGCCAGCAGTGACTCAGGGACAGACGGAAACACCATATATTTT
CDR3: CASSDSGTDGNTIYF

J: TRBJ1-3
D: -
length: 14
size: -
V: TRBV20-1
DNA: TGCAGTGCTAGCCAGACCTCGGCTGGAAACACCATATATTTT
CDR3: CSASQTSAGNTIYF

J: TRBJ2-4
D: TRBD1
length: 14
size: many
V: TRBV5-1
DNA: TGCGCCAGCAGCGGGGACAGTCCGAAAAACATTCAGTACTTC
CDR3: CASSGDSPKNIQYF

J: TRBJ2-1
D: TRBD2
length: 15
size: -
V: TRBV29-1
DNA: TGCAGCGTTGATCCCGCTAGCGGGATCTACAATGAGCAGTTCTTC
CDR3: CSVDPASGIYNEQFF

J: TRBJ2-2
D: -
length: 14
size: many
V: TRBV20-1
DNA: TGCAGTGCTCCCCGAGGAAGGGGGTCCGGGGAGCTGTTTTTT
CDR3: CSAPRGRGSGELFF

J: TRBJ1-5
D: -
length: 13
size: many
V: TRBV29-1
DNA: TGCAGCGTAGCTGACACCCTCAATCAGCCCCAGCATTTT
CDR3: CSVADTLNQPQHF

J: TRBJ2-1
D: TRBD2
length: 16
size: -
V: TRBV4-2
DNA: TGTGCCAGCAGCCAAGGGGGGACTAGTTCCTACAATGAGCAGTTCTTC
CDR3: CASSQGGTSSYNEQFF

J: TRBJ1-2
D: TRBD1
length: 15
size: few
V: TRBV18
DNA: TGTGCCAGCTCACCAAGGACAGGGGAACCGTTCGGCTACACCTTC
CDR3: CASSPRTGEPFGYTF

J: TRBJ1-1
D: -
length: 10
size: many
V: TRBV7-9
DNA: TGTGCCAGCAGCTCTGAGACGGTTGGCTTT
CDR3: CASSSETVGF

J: TRBJ2-1
D: TRBD2
length: 14
size: many
V: TRBV10-3
DNA: TGTGCCATCAGCTCCGGGACTAATGGCGATGAGCAGTTCTTC
CDR3: CAISSGTNGDEQFF

J: TRBJ2-7
D: TRBD1
length: 14
size: -
V: TRBV29-1
DNA: TGCAGCGTTGATTGGGCAGGGGGCCCCTACGAGCAGTACTTC
CDR3: CSVDWAGGPYEQYF

J: TRBJ2-4
D: TRBD1
length: 15
size: many
V: TRBV28
DNA: TGTGCCAGCAGTCTGCAACCGGGACAGAATTTTATTCAGTACTTC
CDR3: CASSLQPGQNFIQYF

J: TRBJ2-6
D: -
length: 16
size: -
V: TRBV6-1
DNA: TGTGCCAGCAGCATAGGGGGAGCTATAGGGGCCAACGTCCTGACTTTC
CDR3: CASSIGGAIGANVLTF

J: TRBJ2-3
D: -
length: 12
size: many
V: TRBV5-6
DNA: TGTGCCAGCAGCTGGGGGACAGATACGCAGTATTTT
CDR3: CASSWGTDTQYF

J: TRBJ2-3
D: TRBD2
length: 16
size: -
V: TRBV27
DNA: TGTGCCAGCAGCACGTTACTAGCGGAGGGCACAGATACGCAGTATTTT
CDR3: CASSTLLAEGTDTQYF

J: TRBJ1-2
D: TRBD1
length: 16
size: many
V: TRBV11-2
DNA: TGTGCCAGCAGCTTACTGAGGGGGCGCACAGACTATGGCTACACCTTC
CDR3: CASSLLRGRTDYGYTF

J: TRBJ2-3
D: -
length: 12
size: many
V: TRBV29-1
DNA: TGCAGCCTTAGGCTAGCCAGGGATACGCAGTATTTT
CDR3: CSLRLARDTQYF

J: TRBJ1-2
D: TRBD1
length: 14
size: -
V: TRBV10-3
DNA: TGTTCCATCAGAGGCAGGGGGCCCTCCTATGGCTACACCTTC
CDR3: CSIRGRGPSYGYTF

J: TRBJ2-1
D: -
length: 15
size: few
V: TRBV5-1
DNA: TGCGCCAGCAGCTCCGGGACCCCCCCCTACAATGAGCAGTTCTTC
CDR3: CASSSGTPPYNEQFF

J: TRBJ2-7
D: -
length: 15
size: -
V: TRBV7-2
DNA: TGTGCCAGCAGCTTAGGGAGCGGGTGGATTCGCGAGCAGTACTTC
CDR3: CASSLGSGWIREQYF

J: TRBJ2-5
D: TRBD2
length: 13
size: many
V: TRBV7-3
DNA: TGTGCCAGCAGCTTACAGCGGGAGGAGACCCAGTACTTC
CDR3: CASSLQREETQYF

J: TRBJ2-5
D: TRBD1
length: 15
size: few
V: TRBV28
DNA: TGTGCCAGCAGTCCCTGGACAGGGCAAGGAGAGACCCAGTACTTC
CDR3: CASSPWTGQGETQYF

J: TRBJ1-6
D: -
length: 13
size: -
V: TRBV20-1
DNA: TGCAGTGCTTCACAGATGTATAATTCACCCCTCCACTTT
CDR3: CSASQMYNSPLHF

J: TRBJ2-2
D: -
length: 13
size: few
V: TRBV19
DNA: TGTGCCAGTACGGGCCCCGGGGGCGGGGAGCTGTTTTTT
CDR3: CASTGPGGGELFF

J: TRBJ1-1
D: -
length: 15
size: many
V: TRBV6-5
DNA: TGTGCCAGCAGTTACTCGAGTGGGTCGAACACTGAAGCTTTCTTT
CDR3: CASSYSSGSNTEAFF

J: TRBJ2-7
D: TRBD1
length: 14
size: few
V: TRBV20-1
DNA: TGCAGTGCTAGAGATCTTGGGACAGAGTACGAGCAGTACTTC
CDR3: CSARDLGTEYEQYF

J: TRBJ1-5
D: -
length: 15
size: -
V: TRBV12-3/TRBV12-4
DNA: TGTGCCAGCAGGGGGGAGGCAGCCAGCAATCAGCCCCAGCATTTT
CDR3: CASRGEAASNQPQHF

J: TRBJ2-7
D: TRBD1
length: 13
size: many
V: TRBV5-1
DNA: TGTGCCAGCAGTTTCGGGACAGCCTACGAGCAGTACTTC
CDR3: CASSFGTAYEQYF

J: TRBJ2-5
D: TRBD1
length: 13
size: -
V: TRBV7-8
DNA: TGTGCCAGCAGACTGACAGGGGATGGGACCCAGTACTTC
CDR3: CASRLTGDGTQYF

J: TRBJ2-3
D: TRBD1
length: 15
size: few
V: TRBV10-3
DNA: TGTGCCATCAGTGAGTCCGGACAGGGGGCAGGTACGCAGTATTTT
CDR3: CAISESGQGAGTQYF

J: TRBJ2-3
D: TRBD2
length: 12
size: few
V: TRBV5-1
DNA: TGCGCCAGCAGATCAGGGACTAATACGCAGTATTTT
CDR3: CASRSGTNTQYF

J: TRBJ2-5
D: TRBD2
length: 16
size: few
V: TRBV5-1
DNA: TGCGCCAGCAGCAGGACTAGCGGGGGGGCGTTTGAGACCCAGTACTTC
CDR3: CASSRTSGGAFETQYF

J: TRBJ2-7
D: TRBD1
length: 18
size: few
V: TRBV4-2
DNA: TGTGCCAGCAGCCCACACCCCTCCGGGACAGGGAGCTCCTACGAGCAGTACTTC
CDR3: CASSPHPSGTGSSYEQYF

J: TRBJ2-7
D: TRBD1
length: 14
size: -
V: TRBV5-1
DNA: TGCGCCAGCAGCAAAACCGGGACAGGGGACGAGCAGTACTTC
CDR3: CASSKTGTGDEQYF

J: TRBJ2-3
D: -
length: 13
size: few
V: TRBV7-7
DNA: TGTGCCAGCAGCTCTGACCACACAGATACGCAGTATTTT
CDR3: CASSSDHTDTQYF

J: TRBJ2-7
D: -
length: 13
size: few
V: TRBV30
DNA: TGTGCCTGGAGTGTTACAGCGGAATACGAGCAGTACTTC
CDR3: CAWSVTAEYEQYF

J: TRBJ2-1
D: TRBD1
length: 15
size: -
V: TRBV7-2
DNA: TGTGCCAGCAGCTTAGGGACAGGGGGTGGGAATGAGCAGTTCTTC
CDR3: CASSLGTGGGNEQFF

J: TRBJ2-3
D: TRBD1
length: 16
size: -
V: TRBV27
DNA: TGTGCCAGCAGTTTGTCGCCGGGACAGGGGTGGGATACGCAGTATTTT
CDR3: CASSLSPGQGWDTQYF

J: TRBJ2-3
D: -
length: 14
size: few
V: TRBV18
DNA: TGTGCCAGCTCACTCACGGTGGCCCAAGATACGCAGTATTTT
CDR3: CASSLTVAQDTQYF

J: TRBJ2-1
D: -
length: 16
size: -
V: TRBV5-1
DNA: TGCGCCAGCAGCCCTAACCCCGGGACGGCGGCCAATGAGCAGTTCTTC
CDR3: CASSPNPGTAANEQFF

J: TRBJ2-3
D: TRBD2
length: 18
size: many
V: TRBV10-3
DNA: TGTGCCATCAGTGATCGTCTGCTAGCGGTTGTTAGCACAGATACGCAGTATTTT
CDR3: CAISDRLLAVVSTDTQYF

J: TRBJ1-2
D: -
length: 15
size: many
V: TRBV7-8
DNA: TGTGCCAGCAGCCCCTACGGGTTTAAGGACTATGGCTACACCTTC
CDR3: CASSPYGFKDYGYTF

J: TRBJ1-2
D: -
length: 14
size: many
V: TRBV7-2
DNA: TGTGCCAGCAGCTTACGGACGGAGTCTAATGGCTACACCTTC
CDR3: CASSLRTESNGYTF

J: TRBJ2-2
D: TRBD2
length: 15
size: few
V: TRBV20-1
DNA: TGCAGTGCTAGGGGGATAGCGGGGGGGCCCGGGGAGCTGTTTTTT
CDR3: CSARGIAGGPGELFF

J: TRBJ2-3
D: -
length: 14
size: -
V: TRBV28
DNA: TGTGCCAGCAGGAGCGGGACACGAACAGATACGCAGTATTTT
CDR3: CASRSGTRTDTQYF

J: TRBJ1-2
D: -
length: 14
size: few
V: TRBV7-9
DNA: TGTGCCAGCACCCAGTCGGGTTGGTCCTATGGCTACACCTTC
CDR3: CASTQSGWSYGYTF

J: TRBJ2-3
D: TRBD2
length: 20
size: many
V: TRBV28
DNA: TGTGCCAGCAGTTCCCCCGGGACTAGCGGTTCCTGGCGGCACACAGATACGCAGTATTTT
CDR3: CASSSPGTSGSWRHTDTQYF

J: TRBJ2-5
D: -
length: 15
size: many
V: TRBV4-3
DNA: TGCGCCAGCAGCCAAGATGTGGCAGGGAGAGAGACCCAGTACTTC
CDR3: CASSQDVAGRETQYF

J: TRBJ2-3
D: TRBD1
length: 13
size: few
V: TRBV29-1
DNA: TGCAGCGCCGGGACAGGGTTCACAGATACGCAGTATTTT
CDR3: CSAGTGFTDTQYF